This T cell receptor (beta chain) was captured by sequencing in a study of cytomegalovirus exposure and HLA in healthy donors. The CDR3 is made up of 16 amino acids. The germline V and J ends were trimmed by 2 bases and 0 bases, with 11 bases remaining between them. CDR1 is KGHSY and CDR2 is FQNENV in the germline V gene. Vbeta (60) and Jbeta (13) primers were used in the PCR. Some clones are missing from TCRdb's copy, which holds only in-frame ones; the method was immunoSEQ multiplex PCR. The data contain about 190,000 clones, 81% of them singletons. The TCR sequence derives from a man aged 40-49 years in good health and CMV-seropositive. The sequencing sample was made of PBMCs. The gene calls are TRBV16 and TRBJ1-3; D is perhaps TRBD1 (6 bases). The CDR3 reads CASSQMTGFSGNTIYF. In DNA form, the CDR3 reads TGTGCCAGCAGCCAAATGACAGGATTCTCTGGAAACACCATATATTTT.